This T cell receptor (beta chain) is drawn from a study of control samples from healthy donors and cancer patients. Sequencing was performed with immunoSEQ multiplex PCR; in TCRdb, only in-frame clones are kept and a portion is missing. Of about 55,000 clones in the sample, around 97% were seen once. The source material was blood. The TCR sequence derives from a woman between 25 and 40 years old in good health.

The CDR3 sequence: CASSLAAGGFVSDTQYF. The CDR3 DNA reads TGCGCCAGCAGCTTGGCGGCGGGAGGGTTCGTTAGCGATACGCAGTATTTT. J is TRBJ2-3 and V is TRBV5-1, with TRBD2 matching over 9 bases. CDR3 size: 17 residues. Germline lookup yields CDR1 SGHRS and CDR2 YFSETQ. The J segment lost 6 bases and the V segment lost 0 bases, leaving 11 bases of the junction unmatched.